Listed below are T cell receptor beta chains from one sample, sequenced in a study of breast tumors, draining lymph nodes, adjacent tissues. MiXCR, applied by TCRdb to the multiplex PCR reads, yields one record per CDR3 protein. The sample holds approximately 250,000 distinct CDR3 sequences, under 40% seen once. Sequencing used axillary lymph node tissue. All receptors come from a female donor with breast cancer. Some clones in this sample may be carry-over from other donors' samples. Both conserved end residues are part of each CDR3. A D gene is named only where the DNA matches it firmly. Part of the rows lack a size; the others show once, few, many or a class for expanded clones.

abundance	d_gene	v_gene	j_gene	CDR3nt	CDR3aa
many	NA	TRBV20-1	TRBJ2-1	TGCAGTGCTAGAGCCAACAATGAGCAGTTCTTC	CSARANNEQFF
NA	TRBD2	TRBV2	TRBJ2-5	TGTGCCAGCAGTTTCGGGGGACTAGCGGAAGAGACCCAGTACTTC	CASSFGGLAEETQYF
many	TRBD1	TRBV20-1	TRBJ1-5	TGCAGTAAACAGGGGGCGCCGGGACAGCCCCAGCATTTT	CSKQGAPGQPQHF
NA	TRBD1	TRBV19	TRBJ2-1	TGTGCCAGTAGTGGGACAGGGAGCAATGAGCAGTTCTTC	CASSGTGSNEQFF
NA	TRBD2	TRBV19	TRBJ2-1	TGTGCCAGCCCTACTAGCGGGGCCCGGGGATTCTTC	CASPTSGARGFF
NA	TRBD2	TRBV6-1	TRBJ2-2	TGTGCCAGCTTACGGGGGGGGACGAACACCGGGGAGCTGTTTTTT	CASLRGGTNTGELFF
many	TRBD2	TRBV7-6	TRBJ2-5	TGTGCCAGCAGCTTCGAGCGGGGGACTCAGACCCAGTACTTC	CASSFERGTQTQYF
many	TRBD2	TRBV9	TRBJ2-7	TGTGCCAGCAGCCCCGGGGGGGCTAAAAGCTCCTACGAGCAGTACTTC	CASSPGGAKSSYEQYF
many	TRBD2	TRBV19	TRBJ2-3	TGTGCCAGTAGTATTGAGGGCATAGCGGGATCCACAGATACGCAGTATTTT	CASSIEGIAGSTDTQYF
NA	NA	TRBV20-1	TRBJ2-5	TGCAGTGCTAGCTCCCGGAGGGAGACCCCGTACTTC	CSASSRRETPYF
many	TRBD2	TRBV5-6	TRBJ2-7	TGTGCCAGCAGCTTGGCGAGACTAGCGGGAGCCACCTACGAGCAGTACTTC	CASSLARLAGATYEQYF
many	NA	TRBV2	TRBJ2-3	TGTGCCAGCAGTGATAGGGGGGGTTTCACAGATACGCAGTATTTT	CASSDRGGFTDTQYF
NA	NA	TRBV4-1	TRBJ2-7	TGCGCCAGCAGCCCGGCCCCAAGGGACTACGAGCAGTACTTC	CASSPAPRDYEQYF
NA	TRBD1	TRBV10-3	TRBJ1-5	TGTGCCATCAGTGAGCCCGGGACAGAGAAGACCCAGCATTTT	CAISEPGTEKTQHF
NA	TRBD2	TRBV24-1	TRBJ2-5	TGTGCCACCAGTGATTATACTAGCGGGAGGCAAAAGACCCAGTACTTC	CATSDYTSGRQKTQYF
NA	NA	TRBV5-1	TRBJ1-6	TGCGCCAGTAAAAGAGAATCACCCCTCCACTTT	CASKRESPLHF
few	NA	TRBV28	TRBJ2-7	TGTGCCAGCAGATCGAGGCGTTCGGGGGAATCCTACGAGCAGTACTTC	CASRSRRSGESYEQYF
many	NA	TRBV6-5	TRBJ1-5	TGTGCCAGCAGTCCGATAAGGGGTTCAGCCCAGCATTTT	CASSPIRGSAQHF
many	TRBD1	TRBV9	TRBJ1-2	TGTGCCAGCAGCGCGGGACAGGGTGTGCACTATGGCTACACCTTC	CASSAGQGVHYGYTF
many	NA	TRBV5-6	TRBJ2-7	TGTGCCAGCAGCTTGGACTGGACCCCCTACGAGCAGTACTTC	CASSLDWTPYEQYF
many	TRBD2	TRBV12-3/TRBV12-4	TRBJ2-7	TGTGCCAGCAGTTTTAGCGGGATAGGAACCTACGAGCAGTACTTC	CASSFSGIGTYEQYF
many	NA	TRBV15	TRBJ2-2	TGTGCCACCAGCAGAGTTCAGGGGATCGGGGAGCTGTTTTTT	CATSRVQGIGELFF
many	TRBD2	TRBV29-1	TRBJ2-1	TGCAGCGCCCTGGGACTAGCGGGTAATGAGCAGTTCTTC	CSALGLAGNEQFF
few	NA	TRBV30	TRBJ2-1	TGTGCCTGGAGTCCCCGAAGGCAGGGTTCTTACAATGAGCAGTTCTTC	CAWSPRRQGSYNEQFF
NA	NA	TRBV29-1	TRBJ2-1	TGCAGTGAGCAGGGTGTCCACAATGAGCAGTTCTTC	CSEQGVHNEQFF
NA	TRBD1	TRBV6-6	TRBJ2-7	TGTGCCAGCATGGGACAGGGGGCCTTCTACGAGCAGTACTTC	CASMGQGAFYEQYF
many	TRBD1	TRBV7-9	TRBJ1-3	TGTGCCAGCAGCCCTACAGGGGGCAATGGAAACACCATATATTTT	CASSPTGGNGNTIYF
NA	TRBD1	TRBV4-1	TRBJ1-5	TGTGCCAGCAGCCTTACAGGGGAAGGAAGCAATCAGCCCCAGCATTTT	CASSLTGEGSNQPQHF
few	TRBD2	TRBV5-6	TRBJ2-3	TGTGCCAGCAGCTCGGGACTAGTTGTAGATACGCAGTATTTT	CASSSGLVVDTQYF
NA	TRBD1	TRBV2	TRBJ1-2	TGTGCCAGCAGTCAAGGGACAGTCGGCAGTGGCTACACCTTC	CASSQGTVGSGYTF
few	NA	TRBV5-6	TRBJ2-5	TGTGCCAGCAGCTCGAATCGCTCGGTCGATGATACCCAGTACTTC	CASSSNRSVDDTQYF
NA	NA	TRBV6-1	TRBJ1-2	TGTGCCAGCAGCCACAAGAGTCTTGGGGCAACGAACTATGGCTACACCTTC	CASSHKSLGATNYGYTF
many	TRBD2	TRBV4-2	TRBJ2-2	TGTGCCAGCAGCCTCCTGGGACTAGACTCCCCCGGGGAGCTGTTTTTT	CASSLLGLDSPGELFF
many	NA	TRBV7-2	TRBJ2-1	TGTGCCAGCAACCCGCCCAGCTCCTACAATGAGCAGTTCTTC	CASNPPSSYNEQFF
many	NA	TRBV7-6	TRBJ1-2	TGTGCCAGCAGCTTAGGAACGGGGAGCGGCTACACCTTC	CASSLGTGSGYTF
many	TRBD1	TRBV6-6	TRBJ2-3	TGTGCCAGCAGTTTAGGGGGCCCCCGCTCGGATACGCAGTATTTT	CASSLGGPRSDTQYF
many	TRBD2	TRBV19	TRBJ2-3	TGTGCCAGTAGTTCTAGCGGGAGTGATACGCAGTATTTT	CASSSSGSDTQYF
many	NA	TRBV2	TRBJ1-2	TGTGCCAGCAGTGAATCGGACAGAGATTATGGCTACACCTTC	CASSESDRDYGYTF
many	TRBD2	TRBV7-2	TRBJ2-1	TGTGCCAGCAGCCTGGAGCGGGGGGCCAACAATGAGCAGTTCTTC	CASSLERGANNEQFF
NA	TRBD2	TRBV20-1	TRBJ2-1	TGCAGTGCCGCCACTCCGGGACTAGCGGCAGGGTGGTCCTACAATGAGCAGTTCTTC	CSAATPGLAAGWSYNEQFF
NA	TRBD1	TRBV24-1	TRBJ1-4	TGTGCCACCGGAGGACAGGTCTCTAATGAAAAACTGTTTTTT	CATGGQVSNEKLFF
many	NA	TRBV7-8	TRBJ2-7	TGTGCCAGCAGCTTTAACCTAGCCTACGAGCAGTACTTC	CASSFNLAYEQYF
NA	NA	TRBV9	TRBJ2-1	TGTACCAGCAGCCCCGAGGGGGGGAGCTCCTACAATGAGCAGTTCTTC	CTSSPEGGSSYNEQFF
few	TRBD2	TRBV12-3/TRBV12-4	TRBJ2-1	TGTGCCAGCAGTTTACTCGGGAGGGCCTCCTACAATGAGCAGTTCTTC	CASSLLGRASYNEQFF
NA	TRBD1	TRBV9	TRBJ1-1	TGTGCCAGCAGCGTTGGACAGGGCGATCGCACTGAAGCTTTCTTT	CASSVGQGDRTEAFF
NA	TRBD1	TRBV6-2/TRBV6-3	TRBJ1-2	TGTGTCAGCACTGACAGGGAGGATTTTGGCTACACCTTC	CVSTDREDFGYTF
many	NA	TRBV7-3	TRBJ2-7	TGTGCCAGCAGCTTAACAGGGCGCTACGAGCAGTACTTC	CASSLTGRYEQYF
many	NA	TRBV6-5	TRBJ1-2	TGTGCCAGCAAAAACGATATGGTGGACTATGGCTACACCTTC	CASKNDMVDYGYTF